The source of this TCR beta chain is a study of T cell responses to AZD1222 COVID-19 vaccine. Combined were second doses at about 4 or about 12 weeks. Only in-frame clones appear in the TCRdb table, and some are missing; sequencing was by immunoSEQ multiplex PCR. Of about 150,000 clones in the sample, approximately 92% were seen once. Per germline, CDR1 SEHNR and CDR2 FQNEAQ (reference sequence). V lost 5 bases, J lost 0 bases, and 11 bases lay in between. The CDR3 has 15 amino acids. This clone was recorded only once. Its target is not known. Notes on the study in general: Along spike, vaccine-associated CD4 TCRs were found throughout, with dominance at 160-218 and 743-854. Spike-specific TCR breadth and depth both grew after two AZD1222 doses. Mostly white British, mostly female donors; authors suggested clonal diversity may be underestimated.

This chain uses TRBV7-9 with TRBJ2-1; D not resolved. The receptor's source is an adult who received the AZD1222 COVID-19 vaccine. Sequences were derived from peripheral blood, sampled 28 days after the second AZD1222 dose. CDR3 coding DNA: TGTGCCAGCAGCCACCAGCTGGACTCCTACAATGAGCAGTTCTTC. Residues: CASSHQLDSYNEQFF.